Listed here are 31 T cell receptor beta chains from one sample, sequenced in a study of T cell changes during pregnancy in multiple sclerosis. Method: immunoSEQ multiplex PCR; TCRdb's copy keeps in-frame clones and lacks some. This sample has tens of thousands of clones, with about 90% found just once. This sample comprised CD4+ T cells from peripheral blood mononuclear cells, obtained in the third trimester of pregnancy. These receptors were taken from a female donor with multiple sclerosis, enrolled in a pregnancy study.

The chain has TRBV11-2 and TRBJ2-1; 11 bases align to TRBD2. In germline, CDR1 is SGHAT, CDR2 FQNNGV. The V segment lost 3 bases and the J segment 4 bases; nucleotides outside the gene matches: 5. There are 16 residues in the CDR3. The CDR3 DNA sequence: TGTGCCAGCAGCTTCCCCCGACTAGCGGGGTACAATGAGCAGTTCTTC. Translation gives CASSFPRLAGYNEQFF.

The chain uses TRBV6-6 and TRBJ1-2; D perhaps matches TRBD1 (6 bases). CDR3 length: 16 residues. Trimming cost V 0 bases and J 2 bases, with 13 bases left between them. Germline V gene data show CDR1 as MNHNY and CDR2 as SVGAGI (reference sequence). The CDR3 DNA follows: TGTGCCAGCAGTTACTCAGGGGGGACTACCAACTATGGCTACACCTTC. Protein: CASSYSGGTTNYGYTF.

This clone is a singleton in its sample. The gene calls are TRBV30 and TRBJ1-3, with 9 positions matching TRBD1. Germline CDR1 and CDR2: GTSNPN and SVGIG (reference sequence). The trim removed 8 bases at V and 2 bases at J, leaving 4 bases unmatched. The CDR3 has 13 residues. The CDR3 region is CAGNRGPGNTIYF. CDR3 sequence (DNA): TGTGCCGGTAACAGGGGGCCTGGAAACACCATATATTTT.

The gene calls are TRBV5-4 and TRBJ2-3; D gene ambiguous. The CDR3 is 16 residues long. V was pared by 9 bases and J by 0 bases, with 20 bases between. Per the germline V gene, CDR1 is SGHNT and CDR2 is YYREEE (reference sequence). CDR3 coding DNA: TGTGCCACCTCAGAGAGACTCCTATCTAGCACAGATACGCAGTATTTT. Its translation is CATSERLLSSTDTQYF.

V gene TRBV9 combines with J gene TRBJ1-2; 8 positions agree with TRBD1. Germline CDR1 SGDLS, CDR2 YYNGEE. This CDR3 has 15 residues. Losses at the gene ends were 3 bases for V and 0 bases for J; bases not matched to a gene: 4. The CDR3 nucleotides read TGTGCCAGCAGCGCCGGGACAGGACCTAACTATGGCTACACCTTC. Its translation: CASSAGTGPNYGYTF.

The CDR3 DNA follows: TGTGCCAGCAGTTTATCCCGGACAGGTCTGAACACTGAAGCTTTCTTT. Its protein is CASSLSRTGLNTEAFF. The genes are TRBV27 and TRBJ1-1, with 7 bases fitting TRBD1. From germline, CDR1 is MNHEY and CDR2 SMNVEV (reference sequence). V was pared by 0 bases and J by 0 bases, with 4 bases of the junction left unmatched. This CDR3 has 16 residues.

The chain has TRBV6-6 and TRBJ2-3, with D possibly matching TRBD1 (5 bases). This CDR3 has 12 amino acids. Per the germline V gene, CDR1 is MNHNY and CDR2 is SVGAGI (reference sequence). V lost 7 bases and J lost 3, with 8 bases in between. The CDR3 spells CASTQVTDTQYF. The CDR3 DNA follows: TGTGCCAGCACACAGGTGACAGATACGCAGTATTTT.

V usage is TRBV19 and J usage is TRBJ1-4, with 7 positions matching TRBD1. The V and J ends lost 4 bases and 0 bases, in that order; junction bases with no gene match: 2. There are 15 residues in the CDR3. Germline V CDR1 and CDR2: LNHDA, SQIVND (reference sequence). The DNA for the CDR3 is TGTGCCAGTAGTAGACAGGGCCCAACTAATGAAAAACTGTTTTTT. The encoded protein is CASSRQGPTNEKLFF.

The J gene is TRBJ2-5, the V gene TRBV7-2, with 8 bases matching TRBD2. There are 15 residues in the CDR3. Germline V gives CDR1 SGHTA, CDR2 FQGNSA. Losses at the gene ends were 3 bases for V and 5 bases for J; bases not matched to a gene: 8. CDR3 loop: CASSFGRGGLETQYF. In DNA form, the CDR3 reads TGTGCCAGCAGCTTCGGGAGGGGTGGGTTGGAGACCCAGTACTTC.

This chain uses TRBV11-3 with TRBJ2-1; D might be TRBD2 (6 bases). CDR1 and CDR2 (germline): SGHNT, YENEEA. The V gene lost 5 bases and the J gene lost 5 bases, with 25 bases spanning the gap. The CDR3 runs to 18 residues. The CDR3: CASSPGRGSTDYNNEQFF. CDR3 nucleotide sequence: TGTGCCAGCAGCCCCGGTCGGGGTAGCACGGACTACAACAATGAGCAGTTCTTC.

The chain employs TRBV11-2 and TRBJ1-4, with 8 nucleotides matching TRBD1. The length of the CDR3 is 15 residues. The germline V gene has CDR1 SGHAT and CDR2 FQNNGV. J gave up 8 bases and V 1 base, and 6 bases lay outside the gene matches. The CDR3 bases are TGTGCCAGCAGCTTAGGTTCAGGGGGCGAGGAAAAACTGTTTTTT. It translates to CASSLGSGGEEKLFF.

The chain joins TRBV2 to TRBJ2-2; 7 nucleotides align to TRBD1. The CDR3 spans 12 residues. CDR1 is SNHLY, CDR2 FYNNEI, per germline. J lost 9 bases, V lost 4 bases, and 2 bases had no gene match. The CDR3 reads CASSGTGWELFF. The CDR3 bases are TGTGCCAGCAGTGGGACAGGCTGGGAGCTGTTTTTT.

The chain joins TRBV5-5 to TRBJ1-3, with D possibly TRBD1 on 6 matching bases. Germline lookup yields CDR1 SGHKS and CDR2 YYEKEE (reference sequence). Trimming cost V 4 bases and J 0 bases, with 8 bases left between them. The CDR3 runs to 14 residues. The DNA for the CDR3 is TGTGCCAGCAGCGCACAGGGCTCTGGAAACACCATATATTTT. Translated, it gives CASSAQGSGNTIYF.

For this clone: A single base separates this from a much larger clone, so it may be a read error. The sample contains more than one DNA sequence encoding this CDR3. The V gene is TRBV7-3, the J gene TRBJ1-1; unclear D gene. CDR3 size: 13 residues. V was trimmed by 2 bases and J by 2 bases, leaving 6 bases between them. The germline V gene encodes CDR1 SGHTA and CDR2 FQGTGA. The CDR3 nucleotides are TGTGCCAGCAGCTTATCGGTTAACACTGAAGCTTTCTTT. It yields the protein CASSLSVNTEAFF. Variable domain in full (rest from reference TRBV7-3 and TRBJ1-1): GAGVSQTPSNKVTEKGKYVELRCDPISGHTALYWYRQSLGQGPEFLIYFQGTGAADDSGLPNDRFFAVRPEGSVSTLKIQRTERGDSAVYLCASSLSVNTEAFFGQGTRLTVV.

The chain is built from TRBV28 and TRBJ2-5, with 7 bases fitting TRBD2. CDR3 length: 16 residues. After removal of 4 bases from V and 4 bases from J, the junction contained 12 bases not matched to a gene. Germline V gene lookup returns CDR1 MDHEN and CDR2 SYDVKM. This CDR3 is CASSSVGGGTRETQYF. CDR3 DNA: TGTGCCAGCAGTTCAGTCGGGGGAGGGACCAGAGAGACCCAGTACTTC.

This clone was detected once. The V and J genes are TRBV7-3 and TRBJ2-5; D possibly corresponds to TRBD1 (5 bases). Trimming stripped 2 bases from V and 0 bases from J, with 10 bases between. Germline CDR1 is SGHTA and CDR2 is FQGTGA. The CDR3 sequence is 15 residues long. The CDR3 nucleotides read TGTGCCAGCAGCTTAGAAGGGGCTTACCAAGAGACCCAGTACTTC. This sequence encodes CASSLEGAYQETQYF.

The chain links TRBV5-1 to TRBJ1-1; D possibly corresponds to TRBD1 (5 bases). The germline V and J ends were trimmed by 5 bases and 0 bases, with 20 bases remaining between them. The CDR3 is made up of 17 amino acids. Germline V gene lookup returns CDR1 SGHRS and CDR2 YFSETQ. CDR3 protein: CASSPAGWGGMNTEAFF. The DNA for the CDR3 is TGCGCCAGCAGTCCTGCAGGGTGGGGGGGTATGAACACTGAAGCTTTCTTT.

This chain connects TRBV5-4 to TRBJ2-7; TRBD1 agrees at 10 bases. The V and J ends lost 4 bases and 3 bases, in that order; junction bases with no gene match: 4. The CDR3 runs 14 residues. Per germline, CDR1 SGHNT and CDR2 YYREEE (reference sequence). The CDR3 coding sequence is TGTGCCAGCAGCACAGACAGGGGGCACTACGAGCAGTACTTC. Translating gives CASSTDRGHYEQYF.

The chain recombines TRBV27 with TRBJ2-1, with TRBD2 matching over 13 bases. CDR3 length: 19 residues. Germline V gene lookup returns CDR1 MNHEY and CDR2 SMNVEV (reference sequence). V gave up 4 bases and J gave up 3 bases; unmatched junction bases: 12. The CDR3 region has the DNA TGTGCCAGCAGTTCCCGGACTAGCGGGAGACCTCCCTTCTACAATGAGCAGTTCTTC. Protein sequence: CASSSRTSGRPPFYNEQFF.

The chain carries TRBV1 and TRBJ2-4; the table calls TRBD2, which could not be checked here. TRBV1 is given as a pseudogene. The CDR3 extends over 19 amino acids. CDR3 DNA sequence: TGCACCAGCAGCCAGGGACTAGCGGTAAAGGCTCTAGCCAAAAACATTCAGTACTTC. Its protein is CTSSQGLAVKALAKNIQYF.

The rearrangement links TRBV6-4 to TRBJ1-5, with D tentatively TRBD1 (6 bases). Trimming pared 11 bases from V and 0 bases from J, leaving 23 bases between. Germline CDR1 is MRHNA and CDR2 is SNTAGT. The CDR3 is made up of 17 amino acids. Written as DNA, the CDR3 is TGTGCCCCCCTAAGGAGGCCAGGGGATGATAGCAATCAGCCCCAGCATTTT. This codes for CAPLRRPGDDSNQPQHF.

This rearrangement joins TRBV5-1 to TRBJ2-7; no clear D gene. The CDR3 is 12 amino acids. The V gene's germline CDR1 is SGHRS and CDR2 YFSETQ. Trimming removed 0 bases from V and 7 bases from J, with 8 bases in between. For the CDR3, the DNA is TGCGCCAGCAGCTTGGTGAGGTCAGAGCAGTACTTC. It translates to CASSLVRSEQYF. The variable domain in full, completed from reference TRBV5-1 and TRBJ2-7, reads KAGVTQTPRYLIKTRGQQVTLSCSPISGHRSVSWYQQTPGQGLQFLFEYFSETQRNKGNFPGRFSGRQFSNSRSEMNVSTLELGDSALYLCASSLVRSEQYFGPGTRLTVT.

The rearrangement joins TRBV4-2 to TRBJ1-5; D gene unclear. V lost 8 bases to trimming and J lost 3 bases, with 17 bases between them. Looked up from germline, CDR1 is LGHNA and CDR2 is YNFKEQ. The CDR3 has 15 amino acids. Here the CDR3 DNA reads TGTGCCAGCCGGACCGAGGGAGCCTCCAATCAGCCCCAGCATTTT. Protein: CASRTEGASNQPQHF.

This chain links TRBV7-9 with TRBJ1-3; 8 nucleotides align to TRBD1. After removal of 5 bases from V and 0 bases from J, the junction contained 15 bases not matched to a gene. The CDR3 loop spans 19 amino acids. Germline V gene data show CDR1 as SEHNR and CDR2 as FQNEAQ (reference sequence). CDR3 in DNA: TGTGCCAGCAGCCCCTCGGGACAGGTCTTTCTCTACTCTGGAAACACCATATATTTT. Its translation: CASSPSGQVFLYSGNTIYF.

The chain uses TRBV6-1 and TRBJ2-7, with D tentatively TRBD2 (7 bases). Deletions cut 4 bases from V and 7 bases from J, with 17 bases between. The CDR3 runs 14 residues. Germline V gene sequence: CDR1 MNHNS, CDR2 SASEGT. CDR3 amino acids: CASSVSRGAGEQYF. CDR3 DNA: TGTGCCAGCAGTGTCTCACGGGGGGCGGGTGAGCAGTACTTC.

V usage is TRBV6-5 and J usage is TRBJ2-3; 11 bases are shared with TRBD2. The V segment lost 2 bases and the J segment 0 bases; nucleotides outside the gene matches: 1. The CDR3 spans 16 residues. Per the germline V gene, CDR1 is MNHEY and CDR2 is SVGAGI. As DNA, the CDR3 is TGTGCCAGCAGTTACACTAGCGGGGGTAGCACAGATACGCAGTATTTT. This sequence encodes CASSYTSGGSTDTQYF.

This clone was seen only a few times. V usage is TRBV4-2 and J usage is TRBJ1-1, with D hard to call. V was shortened by 0 bases and J by 6 bases, with 11 bases between the two germline ends. The germline gives CDR1 LGHNA, CDR2 YNFKEQ. The CDR3 is made up of 14 amino acids. CDR3 nucleotide sequence: TGTGCCAGCAGCCAAGAGATTTTGGCGGCTGAAGCTTTCTTT. Protein: CASSQEILAAEAFF.

The CDR3 region has the DNA TGTGCCAGCAGCTCTGGACAGTTCCCCGTCTATGGCTACACCTTC. This codes for CASSSGQFPVYGYTF. The chain uses TRBV7-2 and TRBJ1-2, with D possibly TRBD1 on 6 matching bases. V dropped 4 bases and J dropped 4 bases, with 16 bases sitting between them. The CDR3 runs 15 residues. Germline values: CDR1 SGHTA, CDR2 FQGNSA.

This sequence joins TRBV5-6 and TRBJ1-1, with D hard to call. CDR3 size: 13 residues. V gave up 0 bases and J gave up 2 bases, with 5 bases separating them. Germline V CDR1 and CDR2: SGHDT, YYEEEE. The CDR3 DNA sequence: TGTGCCAGCAGCTTGGGGGCCAACACTGAAGCTTTCTTT. Translated, it gives CASSLGANTEAFF.

The chain couples TRBV25-1 to TRBJ1-6; tentative D call: TRBD1 (5 bases). Germline V lookup: CDR1 MGHDK, CDR2 SYGVNS. V was pared by 2 bases and J by 10 bases, with 12 bases between. This CDR3 has 14 residues. In DNA form, the CDR3 reads TGTGCCAGCAGTGAAGGGCAGGGTGGATCACCCCTCCACTTT. Translated, it gives CASSEGQGGSPLHF.

The count of this clone is one. The rearrangement links TRBV29-1 to TRBJ2-3, with 9 bases matching TRBD1. Germline assignment: CDR1 SQVTM and CDR2 ANQGSEA. There are 13 residues in the CDR3. The ends lost 7 bases at V and 4 bases at J; junction bases unmatched: 6. CDR3 bases: TGCAGCGCCGGGACAGGGAGCGCAGATACGCAGTATTTT. Its protein is CSAGTGSADTQYF.